These 29 T cell receptor beta chains originate from one sample sequenced in a study of beta chain features in type 1 diabetes. These receptors have no known antigen. Expressed TCRB transcripts were sequenced, since all the RNA that had been isolated was reverse transcribed. Repertoires were generated with immunoSEQ multiplex PCR, while TCRdb's copy carries only in-frame clones and drops some. The sample holds under 70,000 clones, about 60% seen once. Regarding the study as a whole: Moderate yet significant TCRB CDR3 shortening was seen in Type 1 diabetes patients in all four CD4+ subsets.

The sample consisted of stem cell memory CD4+ T cells from blood. The receptors here all came from a woman in her twenties or thirties with type 1 diabetes.

Concerning this clone: Other DNA sequences in the sample encode the same CDR3. This rearrangement joins TRBV30 to TRBJ1-2, with D hard to call. CDR1 is GTSNPN, CDR2 SVGIG, per germline (reference sequence). CDR3 length: 12 amino acids. Trimming cost V 1 base and J 7 bases, with 10 bases left between them. CDR3 in DNA: TGTGCCTGGAGTGCGGGGAGCCCTGGCTACACCTTC. Residues: CAWSAGSPGYTF. The variable domain in full, completed from reference TRBV30 and TRBJ1-2, reads SQTIHQWPATLVQPVGSPLSLECTVEGTSNPNLYWYRQAAGRGLQLLFYSVGIGQISSEVPQNLSASRPQDRQFILSSKKLLLSDSGFYLCAWSAGSPGYTFGSGTRLTVV.

The CDR3 DNA sequence: TGTGCCAGCAGCTTAGCGCCGGGGGTTGACAATGAGCAGTTCTTC. Its translation: CASSLAPGVDNEQFF. V is TRBV7-8 and J is TRBJ2-1, with D perhaps TRBD2 (6 bases). CDR3 length: 15 residues. The V end lost 0 bases, the J end lost 5 bases, and 11 bases lay between the germline ends. In germline, CDR1 is SGHVS, CDR2 FQNEAQ.

The chain joins TRBV9 to TRBJ1-3, with 7 bases fitting TRBD1. The CDR3 contains 16 residues. V was pared by 0 bases and J by 0 bases, with 3 bases of the junction left unmatched. Looked up from germline, CDR1 is SGDLS and CDR2 is YYNGEE. The CDR3 spells CASSVVAGGSGNTIYF. The CDR3 DNA sequence: TGTGCCAGCAGCGTAGTAGCAGGGGGCTCTGGAAACACCATATATTTT.

This chain links TRBV5-4 with TRBJ2-1; D gene unclear. CDR1 SGHNT and CDR2 YYREEE come from the germline V gene (reference sequence). CDR3 size: 13 residues. Trimming left V 4 bases short and J 4 bases short, with 9 bases between. CDR3 residues: CASSGTRYNEQFF. The DNA for the CDR3 is TGTGCCAGCAGCGGAACGAGGTACAATGAGCAGTTCTTC. Based on the CDR3 plus reference TRBV5-4 and TRBJ2-1, the full variable domain is ETGVTQSPTHLIKTRGQQVTLRCSSQSGHNTVSWYQQALGQGPQFIFQYYREEENGRGNFPPRFSGLQFPNYSSELNVNALELDDSALYLCASSGTRYNEQFFGPGTRLTVL.

The gene calls are TRBV11-1 and TRBJ2-3; TRBD1 is a possible D gene (6 bases). Germline lookup yields CDR1 SGHAT and CDR2 FQDESV (reference sequence). This CDR3 is built from 16 residues. V was shortened by 5 bases and J by 0 bases, with 15 bases between the two germline ends. CDR3 sequence reads: CASSVEGHSSTDTQYF. The CDR3 DNA is TGTGCCAGCAGCGTAGAGGGACATTCGAGCACAGATACGCAGTATTTT.

This chain joins TRBV30 and TRBJ2-7; TRBD1 agrees at 7 bases. The CDR3 contains 14 residues. With 2 bases clipped from V and 6 bases from J, the junction kept 10 bases outside the gene matches. Germline V gene sequence: CDR1 GTSNPN, CDR2 SVGIG (reference sequence). The CDR3 DNA follows: TGTGCCTGGAGTTCGACAGGGAAGGTTACCGAGCAGTACTTC. As protein: CAWSSTGKVTEQYF.

The count of this clone is one. The V and J genes are TRBV7-9 and TRBJ2-1; 9 bases line up with TRBD2. With 2 bases clipped from V and 4 bases from J, the junction kept 6 bases outside the gene matches. The CDR3 contains 16 residues. CDR1 is SEHNR, CDR2 FQNEAQ, per germline (reference sequence). The CDR3 coding sequence is TGTGCCAGCAGCTTATCTCTAGCGGGGTCTTACAATGAGCAGTTCTTC. Its translation: CASSLSLAGSYNEQFF.

The J gene is TRBJ2-7, the V gene TRBV5-4; 7 positions agree with TRBD2. Germline loops: CDR1 SGHNT, CDR2 YYREEE (reference sequence). This CDR3 is built from 15 residues. The V segment lost 0 bases and the J segment 5 bases; nucleotides outside the gene matches: 8. CDR3 loop: CASSLAGRAAHEQYF. CDR3 nucleotide sequence: TGTGCCAGCAGCTTGGCGGGGAGGGCCGCCCACGAGCAGTACTTC.

The rearrangement links TRBV5-1 to TRBJ1-4; TRBD1 agrees at 10 bases. The CDR3 consists of 17 residues. The V gene's germline CDR1 is SGHRS and CDR2 YFSETQ. Trimming at V came to 4 bases and at J to 4 bases, leaving 10 bases not matched to a gene. The CDR3 DNA sequence: TGCGCCAGCAGCCCTGTTACCGGGACAGGGGATAATGAAAAACTGTTTTTT. Its translation: CASSPVTGTGDNEKLFF.

The chain employs TRBV5-1 and TRBJ2-3; 7 nucleotides match TRBD2. CDR1 and CDR2 from the germline V gene are SGHRS and YFSETQ. The CDR3 runs to 14 residues. V gave up 0 bases and J gave up 8 bases; unmatched junction bases: 6. CDR3 DNA sequence: TGCGCCAGCAGCTTGGCTTCGGCTAGCGGTACGCAGTATTTT. This sequence encodes CASSLASASGTQYF.

The chain couples TRBV11-2 to TRBJ2-7, with TRBD2 identical over 14 bases. The ends lost 2 bases at V and 5 bases at J; junction bases unmatched: 5. This CDR3 region has 16 residues. Germline V lookup: CDR1 SGHAT, CDR2 FQNNGV. CDR3 nucleotides: TGTGCCAGCAGCTTAAAAGGGACTAGCGGGAGAAACGAGCAGTACTTC. Residues: CASSLKGTSGRNEQYF. Looking up the rest from reference TRBV11-2 and TRBJ2-7 gives the full variable domain: EAGVAQSPRYKIIEKRQSVAFWCNPISGHATLYWYQQILGQGPKLLIQFQNNGVVDDSQLPKDRFSAERLKGVDSTLKIQPAKLEDSAVYLCASSLKGTSGRNEQYFGPGTRLTVT.

J is TRBJ2-1 and V is TRBV18; D is perhaps TRBD1 (5 bases). CDR3 length equals 16 residues. V was trimmed by 0 bases and J by 11 bases, leaving 20 bases between them. In germline, CDR1 is KGHSH, CDR2 LQKENI. The CDR3 here is CASSPPTDLATMKQFF. The CDR3, as DNA: TGTGCCAGCTCACCACCGACAGACCTTGCTACAATGAAGCAGTTCTTC.

This sequence joins TRBV11-1 and TRBJ2-7; weak D call: TRBD2 (5 bases). The germline V gene encodes CDR1 SGHAT and CDR2 FQDESV (reference sequence). This CDR3 is 14 amino acids long. V shed 2 bases and J shed 1 base, with 9 bases lying between them. In DNA, the CDR3 is TGTGCCAGCAGCTTAATCTCGGGGTCCTACGAGCAGTACTTC. Translating gives CASSLISGSYEQYF.

This clone was detected once. The genes are TRBV7-9 and TRBJ1-1, with TRBD1 identical over 7 bases. The CDR3 runs 12 residues. Trimming cost V 6 bases and J 9 bases; bases outside gene matches: 7. From germline, CDR1 is SEHNR and CDR2 FQNEAQ (reference sequence). In DNA form, the CDR3 reads TGTGCCAGCAGGCCTACAGGGGCTCAAGCTTTCTTT. Its protein product is CASRPTGAQAFF.

V usage is TRBV20-1 and J usage is TRBJ2-5, with no clear D. Germline V CDR1 and CDR2: DFQATT, SNEGSKA (reference sequence). The CDR3 consists of 11 residues. The V gene lost 5 bases and the J gene lost 0 bases, with 4 bases spanning the gap. This CDR3 reads CSAPNQETQYF. The CDR3 nucleotides read TGCAGTGCTCCCAACCAAGAGACCCAGTACTTC.

This clone was detected a few times. The rearrangement links TRBV29-1 to TRBJ2-5; 9 bases agree with TRBD1. Looked up from germline, CDR1 is SQVTM and CDR2 is ANQGSEA. Germline trimming cut 3 bases from V and 2 bases from J; bases unmatched to any gene: 7. This CDR3 region has 15 residues. The CDR3 bases are TGCAGCGTTGACATAGGACAGGGGAGGCAAGAGACCCAGTACTTC. Translated: CSVDIGQGRQETQYF.

The count of this clone is one. The chain's CDR3 is CASRNRDDTQYF. The CDR3 bases are TGTGCCAGCAGAAACCGGGATGATACGCAGTATTTT. This chain links TRBV2 with TRBJ2-3, with D perhaps TRBD2 (5 bases). V was pared by 6 bases and J by 6 bases, with 10 bases between. Germline lookup yields CDR1 SNHLY and CDR2 FYNNEI. The CDR3 runs to 12 residues. Filled out from reference TRBV2 and TRBJ2-3, the complete variable domain reads EPEVTQTPSHQVTQMGQEVILRCVPISNHLYFYWYRQILGQKVEFLVSFYNNEISEKSEIFDDQFSVERPDGSNFTLKIRSTKLEDSAMYFCASRNRDDTQYFGPGTRLTVL.

The chain links TRBV10-3 to TRBJ1-3; D gene uncertain. Trimming stripped 0 bases from V and 0 bases from J, with 9 bases between. Germline V gene data show CDR1 as ENHRY and CDR2 as SYGVKD. The CDR3 is 16 residues long. CDR3 sequence reads: CAISESQSFSGNTIYF. The CDR3 coding sequence is TGTGCCATCAGTGAGTCTCAGTCTTTCTCTGGAAACACCATATATTTT.

The chain employs TRBV5-1 and TRBJ2-1, with D possibly matching TRBD1 (5 bases). The CDR3 contains 14 residues. Germline V gene data show CDR1 as SGHRS and CDR2 as YFSETQ. The V and J ends lost 5 bases and 7 bases respectively, with 16 bases between them. This CDR3 reads CASSLGALDNEQFF. The CDR3 nucleotides read TGCGCCAGCAGTTTAGGGGCCCTGGATAATGAGCAGTTCTTC.

The rearrangement uses TRBV7-3 and TRBJ2-7; 11 nucleotides align to TRBD1. The CDR3 has 15 amino acids. The V and J ends lost 4 bases and 5 bases, in that order; junction bases with no gene match: 7. CDR1 and CDR2 (germline): SGHTA, FQGTGA. CDR3 region: CASSSSGTGGNEQYF. In DNA form, the CDR3 reads TGTGCCAGCAGCTCCTCTGGGACAGGGGGGAACGAGCAGTACTTC. Full variable domain (remainder filled in from reference TRBV7-3 and TRBJ2-7): GAGVSQTPSNKVTEKGKYVELRCDPISGHTALYWYRQSLGQGPEFLIYFQGTGAADDSGLPNDRFFAVRPEGSVSTLKIQRTERGDSAVYLCASSSSGTGGNEQYFGPGTRLTVT.

The chain combines TRBV5-5 with TRBJ2-1, with TRBD2 matching 8 bases. This CDR3 region has 14 residues. CDR1 is SGHKS, CDR2 YYEKEE, per germline (reference sequence). V lost 2 bases to trimming and J lost 6 bases; unmatched junction nucleotides: 4. The CDR3 DNA follows: TGTGCCAGCAGCTTAGGACTAGCCCCCAATGAGCAGTTCTTC. This gives the protein CASSLGLAPNEQFF.

This clone was seen once. This sequence joins TRBV4-2 and TRBJ2-7; 11 nucleotides align to TRBD2. The CDR3 has 17 amino acids. The germline V gene encodes CDR1 LGHNA and CDR2 YNFKEQ. After removal of 4 bases from V and 3 bases from J, the junction contained 11 bases not matched to a gene. CDR3 bases: TGTGCCAGCAGCCGAACAGCCGGGACTAGCGGTATCTACGAGCAGTACTTC. Protein: CASSRTAGTSGIYEQYF.

The chain joins TRBV4-2 to TRBJ2-4; 9 positions match TRBD1. The CDR3 runs 17 residues. The ends lost 0 bases at V and 7 bases at J; junction bases unmatched: 10. Germline lookup yields CDR1 LGHNA and CDR2 YNFKEQ. CDR3 loop: CASSQDIAGQGYNIQYF. DNA of the CDR3: TGTGCCAGCAGCCAAGATATTGCGGGACAGGGATACAACATTCAGTACTTC.

V gene TRBV28 combines with J gene TRBJ2-3, with a possible D match to TRBD2 (5 bases). The V gene's germline CDR1 is MDHEN and CDR2 SYDVKM. The V gene lost 4 bases and the J gene lost 2 bases, with 16 bases spanning the gap. The CDR3 runs 16 residues. The CDR3 sequence: CASSSRGAYPTDTQYF. The DNA for the CDR3 is TGTGCCAGCAGTTCCCGGGGTGCTTACCCCACAGATACGCAGTATTTT.

The chain has TRBV11-2 and TRBJ2-3; D is ambiguous. V gave up 3 bases and J gave up 4 bases, with 8 bases separating them. The CDR3 extends over 13 amino acids. The germline V gene has CDR1 SGHAT and CDR2 FQNNGV. The CDR3 protein is CASSFPSADTQYF. The CDR3 bases are TGTGCCAGCAGCTTTCCCAGCGCAGATACGCAGTATTTT.

The gene calls are TRBV10-3 and TRBJ2-1; TRBD2 aligns across 11 bases. Germline loops: CDR1 ENHRY, CDR2 SYGVKD. This CDR3 has 15 amino acids. Trimming at V came to 4 bases and at J to 3 bases, leaving 2 bases not matched to a gene. CDR3 sequence: CAISVGLADYNEQFF. In nucleotides, the CDR3 is TGTGCCATCAGTGTGGGACTAGCGGACTACAATGAGCAGTTCTTC.

This chain connects TRBV7-9 to TRBJ2-3; 10 nucleotides agree with TRBD2. The CDR3 consists of 16 residues. CDR1 and CDR2 (germline): SEHNR, FQNEAQ (reference sequence). Trimming took 2 bases from V and 2 from J; bases not matched to a gene: 4. CDR3 sequence (DNA): TGTGCCAGCAGCTTAATCCTAGCGGGAGACACAGATACGCAGTATTTT. It yields the protein CASSLILAGDTDTQYF. Combining the CDR3 with reference TRBV7-9 and TRBJ2-3 gives the whole variable domain DTGVSQNPRHKITKRGQNVTFRCDPISEHNRLYWYRQTLGQGPEFLTYFQNEAQLEKSRLLSDRFSAERPKGSFSTLEIQRTEQGDSAMYLCASSLILAGDTDTQYFGPGTRLTVL.

The chain carries TRBV29-1 and TRBJ1-2; no firm D call. Trimming pared 6 bases from V and 4 bases from J, leaving 18 bases between. The length of the CDR3 is 14 residues. Germline V gives CDR1 SQVTM, CDR2 ANQGSEA. CDR3 loop: CSVVIQNGAYGYTF. The CDR3 DNA reads TGCAGCGTGGTCATACAGAACGGCGCCTATGGCTACACCTTC. The entire variable domain, with the rest obtained from reference TRBV29-1 and TRBJ1-2, is as follows: SAVISQKPSRDICQRGTSLTIQCQVDSQVTMMFWYRQQPGQSLTLIATANQGSEATYESGFVIDKFPISRPNLTFSTLTVSNMSPEDSSIYLCSVVIQNGAYGYTFGSGTRLTVV.

CDR3 DNA sequence: TGTGCCATAGTAGTCCCGGGACAGGGTGAAGCTTTCTTT. Its translation is CAIVVPGQGEAFF. The chain employs TRBV19 and TRBJ1-1; 9 positions agree with TRBD1. The length of the CDR3 is 13 residues. Germline V lookup: CDR1 LNHDA, CDR2 SQIVND (reference sequence). J was trimmed by 7 bases and V by 10 bases; bases with no gene match: 10.